The clone carrying this T cell receptor beta chain was observed a handful of times. Its matching antigen is unknown. The sample belongs to a study of cytomegalovirus exposure and HLA in healthy donors. All the people who gave samples were healthy bone marrow donors. The PCR used 60 Vbeta and 13 Jbeta primers. Some clones are missing from TCRdb's copy, which holds only in-frame ones; the method was immunoSEQ multiplex PCR. The table has about 200,000 clones, about 86% seen once. The CDR3 runs to 15 residues. With V trimmed by 1 base and J by 3 bases, 6 bases remained unmatched. The germline CDR1 and CDR2 sequences are SGHNT and YYREEE (reference sequence). Points from the study as a whole: Later genetic work tied a missense DCLRE1C variant to beta-chain V and J trimming. Accurate prediction of most subjects' HLA-A and HLA-B alleles from TCR beta sequences was reported. Over 150 TCR beta chains were listed as cytomegalovirus-associated.

The clonotype was recovered from a woman younger than 45 in good health and CMV-seronegative. J is TRBJ1-2 and V is TRBV5-4; 7 bases line up with TRBD1. Specimen: PBMCs. The CDR3 loop reads CASSLIPGQYYGYTF. For the CDR3, the DNA is TGTGCCAGCAGCTTGATACCGGGACAGTACTATGGCTACACCTTC.